The following is a TCR beta chain sequence with its context. In its sample, this clonotype was seen a few times. Its antigen remains unidentified. Base-call qualities are not available, and no considerably larger clone is one nucleotide away. CDR3 length: 11 amino acids, cysteine to valine. The only DNA kept is the CDR3, 33 bases in frame from the first base. At the junction V is shortened by 11 bases and J by 3 bases, with 11 bases in between. For CDR1 and CDR2, the germline V gene lists SNHLY and FYNNEI. The data stem from a study of T-cell memory formation after mild COVID-19 (dated by TCRdb to about 2021). For the wider study: TCR sequence clusters from the two donors were largely donor specific. T-cell clones expanding and contracting after mild COVID-19 in a couple of donors were tracked by longitudinal TCRalpha and TCRbeta repertoire sequencing. Two young, previously healthy adult volunteers made up the cohort, one male and one female.

Ficoll-Paque density gradient centrifugation was used to isolate PBMCs. What the authors observed across the whole study: From day 15 to 85, contracting clones showed balanced CD4/CD8 phenotypes, whereas a second wave of clones that expanded from day 15 to 37 leaned towards CD4+. SARS-CoV-2 specificity of the second-wave clones peaking on day 37 was not confirmed. The study covered only a couple of mild cases, and larger cohorts including severe cases with pre-infection samples were considered necessary. Some responding clones were found in pre-infection memory, which suggests that pre-existing cross-reactive memory T cells took part in the SARS-CoV-2 response. Contracting CD4+ clones turned up mainly in the CM and EM memory subsets, whereas EMRA was where CD8+ clones were enriched.

Reads for this sample came from an Illumina NovaSeq 6000. TCRalpha and TCRbeta cDNA libraries were built by 5'RACE with constant-segment primers, adding sample barcodes and unique molecular identifiers. RNA was extracted from every sample with Trizol reagent. Libraries were amplified in two PCR steps, with a second sample barcode and Illumina TruSeq adapters added in the second step. Libraries were sequenced on an Illumina NovaSeq with 2 x 150 bp paired-end reads. The paper's data handling went like this. Demultiplexing of reads and collapsing into UMI-guided consensus sequences were performed with migec v1.2.7. Using mixcr v2.1.11, the UMI consensuses were aligned to TRA and TRB V and J templates and assembled into clonotypes. Expanded or contracted clonotypes were those called significant by both edgeR and NoisET, with noise models trained on biological replicates. For edgeR calls, a false discovery rate-adjusted p below 0.01 and a log2 fold-change threshold of 1 were applied. As an exploratory analysis of dynamics, max-normalized trajectories of the 1000 most abundant clonotypes were examined with PCA combined with hierarchical clustering. Separately sequenced CD4+ and CD8+ repertoires were used to assign a CD4 or CD8 phenotype to each responding clone. TCRdb reprocessed the public reads (quality trimming at Q25 with fastp, clone calling with MiXCR) and kept in-frame beta chains. Each entry merges the rows of one CDR3 protein and shows their most common DNA and genes. These V and J calls originate from TCRdb's pipeline instead of the authors' own analysis. The sample table shows about 90,000 distinct CDR3 sequences, and more than 13% are seen once. The top ten constitute about two fifths of the sample.

The TCR sequence derives from a man younger than 35 who had mild COVID-19 (a few samples of this study predate the infection). The sample titles of this study are shuffled in the database, so cell type and time point are left out; the donor was told from shared clones. The chain links TRBV2 with TRBJ2-7; matching of 7 bases hints at TRBD1 as the D gene. The sample consisted of PBMCs or a T cell subset sorted from them (not recorded which). The CDR3 region reads CAGGDSYEQYV. Read as DNA, the sequence is TGTGCCGGAGGGGACAGCTACGAGCAGTACGTC.